A single sample gave rise to the 2 T cell receptor beta chains below, sequenced in a study of control samples from healthy donors and cancer patients. TCRdb keeps only in-frame clones here, not all; method: immunoSEQ multiplex PCR. The repertoire holds tens of thousands of clones, with approximately 86% as singletons. Source material: PBMCs. These receptors were collected from a man between 60 and 75 years old with head and neck cancer.

V is TRBV28 and J is TRBJ2-7, with TRBD1 identical over 12 bases. The germline CDR1 and CDR2 sequences are MDHEN and SYDVKM. The length of the CDR3 is 16 residues. V shed 4 bases, J shed 6 bases, and the junction held 10 bases outside the gene matches. The DNA for the CDR3 is TGTGCCAGCAGTTCTCCGGGACAGGGGGCGCGGGTCGAGCAGTACTTC. It yields the protein CASSSPGQGARVEQYF.

The genes are TRBV29-1 and TRBJ2-3; the D is unclear. This CDR3 spans 14 amino acids. Germline CDR1 SQVTM, CDR2 ANQGSEA. The V end was cut by 2 bases, the J end by 0 bases, with 9 bases between. For the CDR3, the DNA is TGCAGCGTTGAAATATGGGCTAGCACAGATACGCAGTATTTT. It translates to CSVEIWASTDTQYF.